The rows below give T cell receptor beta chains drawn from one sample of a study of cytomegalovirus exposure and HLA in healthy donors. Sequencing used immunoSEQ multiplex PCR; TCRdb keeps in-frame clones, though not all of them. The ten most abundant clones cover approximately 1.1% of a sample with about 46,000 clones. Sequenced material: PBMCs. The receptor set was obtained from a woman in her thirties or forties in good health and CMV-seronegative. Both conserved end residues are part of each CDR3. Each record gives: D gene, V gene, J gene, CDR3 protein, CDR3 DNA. D genes are given only for firm matches.

TRBD1,TRBV27,TRBJ1-2,CASSPYETGDYGYTF,TGTGCCAGCAGTCCCTACGAGACAGGGGACTATGGCTACACCTTC
TRBD1,TRBV7-2,TRBJ1-1,CASSDRDRGFNTEAFF,TGTGCCAGCAGCGACCGGGACAGGGGGTTTAACACTGAAGCTTTCTTT
TRBD1,TRBV9,TRBJ2-7,CASSSRTGQGVGEQYF,TGTGCCAGCAGCTCGAGGACGGGACAGGGGGTTGGGGAGCAGTACTTC
TRBD2,TRBV9,TRBJ2-3,CASSVEPSGSPSTDTQYF,TGTGCCAGCAGCGTAGAGCCTAGCGGATCACCTAGCACAGATACGCAGTATTTT
TRBD2,TRBV4-2,TRBJ2-3,CASSQDGGSGRGTDTQYF,TGTGCCAGCAGCCAAGATGGAGGGAGCGGGAGGGGCACAGATACGCAGTATTTT
.,TRBV30,TRBJ1-2,CAGYIEWGPNYGYTF,TGTGCCGGGTACATTGAGTGGGGGCCTAACTATGGCTACACCTTC
TRBD1,TRBV9,TRBJ2-1,CASSITGTGLDNEQFF,TGTGCCAGCAGCATAACCGGGACAGGGCTGGACAATGAGCAGTTCTTC
TRBD2,TRBV6-5,TRBJ2-7,CASSYSGRGVYEQYF,TGTGCCAGCAGTTACTCGGGACGGGGGGTCTACGAGCAGTACTTC
.,TRBV19,TRBJ1-2,CASRPPWAGPGYTF,TGTGCCAGTAGGCCTCCCTGGGCAGGTCCTGGCTACACCTTC
.,TRBV27,TRBJ1-1,CASSLIQGNEAFF,TGTGCCAGCAGTTTGATTCAGGGAAATGAAGCTTTCTTT
.,TRBV6-1,TRBJ2-7,CASSEHGYEQYF,TGTGCCAGCAGTGAACACGGTTACGAGCAGTACTTC
.,TRBV6-1,TRBJ1-2,CASSLGGVGYGYTF,TGTGCCAGCAGTCTTGGGGGCGTAGGGTATGGCTACACCTTC
.,TRBV18,TRBJ2-7,CASSPTIGDYEQYF,TGTGCCAGCTCACCGACTATAGGAGACTACGAGCAGTACTTC
.,TRBV19,TRBJ2-7,CASSIQGSTYEQYF,TGTGCCAGTAGTATTCAGGGTAGCACCTACGAGCAGTACTTC
.,TRBV28,TRBJ2-5,CASSLWSGVETQYF,TGTGCCAGCAGTTTATGGTCGGGGGTTGAGACCCAGTACTTC
TRBD1,TRBV5-8,TRBJ1-2,CASSLRGQSYGYTF,TGTGCCAGCAGCCTCAGGGGGCAGAGCTATGGCTACACCTTC
TRBD2,TRBV29-1,TRBJ2-1,CSVEVISGSSEQFF,TGCAGCGTTGAAGTCATTAGCGGGAGTTCTGAGCAGTTCTTC
.,TRBV19,TRBJ1-1,CASGTQGDTEAFF,TGTGCCAGTGGTACACAGGGAGACACTGAAGCTTTCTTT
.,TRBV18,TRBJ1-2,CASSPDGSNYGYTF,TGTGCCAGCTCACCCGACGGGTCTAACTATGGCTACACCTTC
.,TRBV7-9,TRBJ1-5,CASSTNRVNQPQHF,TGTGCCAGCAGCACCAACAGGGTCAATCAGCCCCAGCATTTT
.,TRBV4-1,TRBJ2-1,CASVERFEQFF,TGCGCCAGCGTGGAGAGGTTTGAGCAGTTCTTC
.,TRBV6-1,TRBJ2-2,CASMGHPNTGELFF,TGTGCCAGCATGGGACACCCCAACACCGGGGAGCTGTTTTTT
TRBD1,TRBV6-5,TRBJ2-7,CASQQGQPYEQYF,TGTGCCAGTCAACAGGGACAGCCCTACGAGCAGTACTTC